This T cell receptor beta chain was found in a study of response to subunit inactivated influenza vaccine. Broader study findings: New T cells are recruited in small numbers by each seasonal influenza vaccination, according to the authors' suggestion.

This clonotype came up a few times. Its specificity is unknown. Germline V gene data show CDR1 as DFQATT and CDR2 as SNEGSKA (reference sequence). J was trimmed by 4 bases and V by 6 bases; bases with no gene match: 16. This CDR3 spans 16 amino acids. TCRdb re-derived calls from the RT-PCR reads in MiXCR, one entry per CDR3 protein. In the table there are 500,000 to 600,000 distinct CDR3 sequences, about 15% of which are singletons. This sequence was found in a man aged 50 to 75 who received an inactivated influenza vaccine. The V call is TRBV20-1, the J call TRBJ2-7; TRBD1 agrees at 9 bases. This material consisted of CD4+ T cells sorted from PBMCs, taken around 25 months after vaccination. CDR3 coding DNA: TGCAGTGCCTATCCACCGGACAGGGGCTTTGGGTACGAGCAGTACTTC. This translates into CSAYPPDRGFGYEQYF.